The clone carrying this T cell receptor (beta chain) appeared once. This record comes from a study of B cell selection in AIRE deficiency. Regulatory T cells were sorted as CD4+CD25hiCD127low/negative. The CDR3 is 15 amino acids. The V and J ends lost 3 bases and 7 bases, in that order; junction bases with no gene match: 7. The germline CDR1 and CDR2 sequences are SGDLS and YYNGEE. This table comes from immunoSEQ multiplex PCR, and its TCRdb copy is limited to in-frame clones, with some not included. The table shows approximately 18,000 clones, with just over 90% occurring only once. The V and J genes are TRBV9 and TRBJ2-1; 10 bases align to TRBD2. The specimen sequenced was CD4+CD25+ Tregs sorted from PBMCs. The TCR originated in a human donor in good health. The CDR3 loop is CASSELAGSQNEQFF. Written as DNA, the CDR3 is TGTGCCAGCAGCGAACTAGCGGGAAGTCAGAATGAGCAGTTCTTC.